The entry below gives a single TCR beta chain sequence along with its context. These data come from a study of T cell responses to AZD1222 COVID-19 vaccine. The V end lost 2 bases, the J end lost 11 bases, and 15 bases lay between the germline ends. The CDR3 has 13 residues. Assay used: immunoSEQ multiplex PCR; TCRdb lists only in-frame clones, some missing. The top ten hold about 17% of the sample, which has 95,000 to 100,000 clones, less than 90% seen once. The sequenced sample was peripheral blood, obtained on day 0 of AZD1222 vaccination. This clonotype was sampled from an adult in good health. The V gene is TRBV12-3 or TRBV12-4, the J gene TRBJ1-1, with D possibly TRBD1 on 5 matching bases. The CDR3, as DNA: TGTGCCAGCAGTTTAAAGGGGTGGACGCTTGCTTTCTTT. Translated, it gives CASSLKGWTLAFF.